These 22 T cell receptor beta chains came from one sample sequenced in a study of response to subunit inactivated influenza vaccine. Each CDR3 protein gets one entry after TCRdb re-called the RT-PCR reads with MiXCR. Of about 700,000 distinct CDR3 sequences detected, approximately 15% appear once; the ten largest clones hold roughly 6.4%. Material: PBMCs from blood, obtained around 14 days before vaccination. These receptors originate from a man aged 45-60 years who received an inactivated influenza vaccine.

This chain connects TRBV4-1 to TRBJ1-2; D remains ambiguous. This CDR3 has 14 amino acids. Looked up from germline, CDR1 is MGHRA and CDR2 is YSYEKL. With 2 bases removed from V and 1 base from J, the gap between germline ends came to 8 bases. The CDR3 protein is CASSQIPVNYGYTF. The CDR3 DNA sequence: TGCGCCAGCAGCCAAATCCCAGTTAACTATGGCTACACCTTC.

The chain recombines TRBV7-8 with TRBJ2-5; no definite D call. V was pared by 5 bases and J by 5 bases, with 15 bases between. The CDR3 consists of 14 residues. Per germline, CDR1 SGHVS and CDR2 FQNEAQ. The CDR3 sequence is CASSKTWGRETQYF. Written as DNA, the CDR3 is TGTGCCAGCAGCAAGACCTGGGGAAGGGAGACCCAGTACTTC.

This chain joins TRBV6-1 and TRBJ1-4; D gene ambiguous. The germline V gene has CDR1 MNHNS and CDR2 SASEGT. V was shortened by 8 bases and J by 0 bases, with 13 bases between the two germline ends. The CDR3 loop spans 15 amino acids. CDR3 sequence: CASAQQLTTNEKLFF. CDR3 DNA: TGTGCCAGCGCACAACAGCTTACAACTAATGAAAAACTGTTTTTT.

This clonotype was observed a handful of times. V usage is TRBV7-2 and J usage is TRBJ2-3; 8 bases agree with TRBD2. V shed 2 bases, J shed 1 base, and the junction held 5 bases outside the gene matches. CDR1 is SGHTA, CDR2 FQGNSA, per germline. The length of the CDR3 is 16 residues. CDR3 sequence (DNA): TGTGCCAGCAGCTTATATGGGACTAGGGGCACAGATACGCAGTATTTT. This sequence encodes CASSLYGTRGTDTQYF. Full variable domain (missing parts from reference TRBV7-2 and TRBJ2-3): GAGVSQSPSNKVTEKGKDVELRCDPISGHTALYWYRQSLGQGLEFLIYFQGNSAPDKSGLPSDRFSAERTGGSVSTLTIQRTQQEDSAVYLCASSLYGTRGTDTQYFGPGTRLTVL.

V is TRBV7-2 and J is TRBJ2-5; unclear D gene. Per germline, CDR1 SGHTA and CDR2 FQGNSA. V gave up 5 bases and J gave up 1 base, with 14 bases separating them. CDR3 length: 15 amino acids. For the CDR3, the DNA is TGTGCCAGCAGCCCCGGCAAAAGTGGCCAAGAGACCCAGTACTTC. Its translation is CASSPGKSGQETQYF.

Note on this clonotype: One junction end does not reproduce the germline sequence, and a read error may be involved. J is TRBJ2-7 and V is TRBV7-6, with a possible D match to TRBD1 (6 bases). The CDR3 is 12 amino acids. Germline V CDR1 and CDR2: SGHVS, FNYEAQ. In DNA, the CDR3 is TGTGCCAGCAGCGACACAGGGTACGACCAGTACTTC. Translation: CASSDTGYDQYF. The full variable domain, with the rest looked up from reference TRBV7-6 and TRBJ2-7, is GAGVSQSPRYKVTKRGQDVALRCDPISGHVSLYWYRQALGQGPEFLTYFNYEAQQDKSGLPNDRFSAERPEGSISTLTIQRTEQRDSAMYRCASSDTGYDQYFGPGTRLTVT.

This sequence joins TRBV5-6 and TRBJ2-2, with a possible D match to TRBD1 (6 bases). Trimming pared 3 bases from V and 5 bases from J, leaving 14 bases between. The length of the CDR3 is 15 residues. The germline gives CDR1 SGHDT, CDR2 YYEEEE. The chain's CDR3 is CASSSVRRGTGELFF. The CDR3 nucleotides read TGTGCCAGCAGCTCGGTCCGCAGGGGAACCGGGGAGCTGTTTTTT.

The rearrangement joins TRBV5-8 to TRBJ2-3; the D gene is possibly TRBD2 (5 bases). The germline gives CDR1 SGHTS, CDR2 YDEGEE. Trimming cost V 0 bases and J 2 bases, with 13 bases left between them. The CDR3 is 16 amino acids. The CDR3: CASSLGASITTDTQYF. The CDR3 DNA sequence: TGTGCCAGCAGCTTGGGGGCTAGCATAACCACAGATACGCAGTATTTT.

This clonotype showed up just a few times. The chain links TRBV20-1 to TRBJ2-7; 8 bases fit TRBD2. CDR1 and CDR2 (germline): DFQATT, SNEGSKA (reference sequence). V lost 6 bases, J lost 0 bases, and 4 bases stayed unmatched. There are 13 residues in the CDR3. DNA of the CDR3: TGCAGTGCCGCTAGCGGGCGCTCCTACGAGCAGTACTTC. It yields the protein CSAASGRSYEQYF.

The genes are TRBV24-1 and TRBJ2-1; the match to TRBD2 covers 9 bases. CDR1 is KGHDR and CDR2 is SFDVKD in the germline V gene. Trimming took 6 bases from V and 5 from J; bases not matched to a gene: 1. There are 13 residues in the CDR3. This CDR3 reads CATSTSGHNEQFF. Here the CDR3 DNA reads TGTGCCACCAGTACTAGCGGGCACAATGAGCAGTTCTTC.

Only a few counts were recorded for this clonotype. The chain has TRBV4-1 and TRBJ2-3; 9 bases match TRBD2. CDR1 and CDR2 (germline): MGHRA, YSYEKL. The CDR3 runs to 15 residues. Trimming at V came to 7 bases and at J to 4 bases, leaving 9 bases not matched to a gene. The CDR3 loop reads CASNPLAGAPDTQYF. The DNA for the CDR3 is TGCGCCAGCAACCCCTTAGCGGGGGCCCCAGATACGCAGTATTTT.

V gene TRBV23-1 combines with J gene TRBJ1-5; 7 nucleotides align to TRBD1. TRBV23-1 belongs to the ORF category, with a function that is uncertain. The CDR3 contains 15 residues. The junction had 16 bases not matched to a gene; V was cut back by 10 bases and J by 7 bases. CDR3 nucleotide sequence: TGCGCCATCACATCCAGGGGGGGGATTAGGCAGCCCCAGCATTTT. This sequence encodes CAITSRGGIRQPQHF.

The genes are TRBV20-1 and TRBJ2-1; TRBD2 matches 14 bases. The trim removed 0 bases at V and 7 bases at J, leaving 5 bases unmatched. The CDR3 sequence is 16 residues long. Germline CDR1 and CDR2: DFQATT and SNEGSKA (reference sequence). CDR3 amino acids: CSARDGTSGRANEQFF. The CDR3 DNA follows: TGCAGTGCTAGAGATGGGACTAGCGGGAGAGCTAATGAGCAGTTCTTC.

This clonotype was detected only a few times. The chain couples TRBV18 to TRBJ1-1, with 8 nucleotides matching TRBD1. V shed 3 bases, J shed 5 bases, and the junction held 5 bases outside the gene matches. The CDR3 has 14 amino acids. CDR1 and CDR2 from the germline V gene are KGHSH and LQKENI. Here the CDR3 reads CASSPTGAGTEAFF. CDR3 sequence (DNA): TGTGCCAGCTCACCGACAGGGGCTGGGACTGAAGCTTTCTTT. The full variable domain, rest sourced from reference TRBV18 and TRBJ1-1, is NAGVMQNPRHLVRRRGQEARLRCSPMKGHSHVYWYRQLPEEGLKFMVYLQKENIIDESGMPKERFSAEFPKEGPSILRIQQVVRGDSAAYFCASSPTGAGTEAFFGQGTRLTVV.

This CDR3 reads CASRTPGQGRLNTEAFF. In DNA, the CDR3 is TGTGCCAGCAGGACACCGGGACAGGGGCGTTTGAACACTGAAGCTTTCTTT. The chain recombines TRBV11-2 with TRBJ1-1; 10 nucleotides align to TRBD1. The V gene's germline CDR1 is SGHAT and CDR2 FQNNGV. This CDR3 contains 17 residues. V trimming: 6 bases; J trimming: 0 bases; junction bases outside the gene matches: 10.

This sequence joins TRBV6-1 and TRBJ2-7; TRBD1 is a possible D gene (5 bases). The germline V gene encodes CDR1 MNHNS and CDR2 SASEGT. The CDR3 is 13 residues long. The V end was cut by 3 bases, the J end by 13 bases, with 19 bases between. The DNA of the CDR3 is TGTGCCAGCAGTGACCTAGACAGACTGGATCGATACTTC. It yields the protein CASSDLDRLDRYF.

This clonotype has a count of ten or more. The rearrangement uses TRBV6-2 or TRBV6-3 and TRBJ2-5; 9 bases fit TRBD2. Germline trimming cut 8 bases from V and 0 bases from J; bases unmatched to any gene: 13. This CDR3 region has 17 residues. CDR1 and CDR2 (germline): MNHEY, SVGEGT. CDR3 nucleotide sequence: TGTGCCAGCTCAAGACTAGCGGAATCCTGGAACCAAGAGACCCAGTACTTC. This encodes CASSRLAESWNQETQYF.

V and J are TRBV29-1 and TRBJ1-2, with D hard to call. There are 11 residues in the CDR3. V lost 0 bases, J lost 12 bases, and 11 bases lay in between. Germline loops: CDR1 SQVTM, CDR2 ANQGSEA. CDR3 sequence reads: CSVEEDGSNTF. DNA for the CDR3: TGCAGCGTTGAAGAGGACGGGTCTAACACCTTC.

This clonotype was seen more than once but under ten times. The chain recombines TRBV15 with TRBJ2-1; D is possibly TRBD2 (7 bases). This CDR3 spans 15 amino acids. The germline CDR1 and CDR2 sequences are LNHNV and YYDKDF (reference sequence). V was cut by 3 bases and J by 4 bases, with 13 bases left in between. The chain's CDR3 is CATSRGASGYNEQFF. CDR3 nucleotide sequence: TGTGCCACCAGCAGGGGGGCTAGCGGTTACAATGAGCAGTTCTTC.

This clonotype was recorded a few times. J is TRBJ2-5 and V is TRBV20-1; D possibly matches TRBD1 or TRBD2 (5 bases each). Germline V gives CDR1 DFQATT, CDR2 SNEGSKA (reference sequence). V was shortened by 6 bases and J by 2 bases, with 13 bases between the two germline ends. The CDR3 contains 13 residues. The CDR3 nucleotides are TGCAGTGCCCCTCGGGGCCTACAAGAGACCCAGTACTTC. This translates into CSAPRGLQETQYF.

This clonotype came up a few times. The V gene is TRBV10-3, the J gene TRBJ2-1, with a tentative D call TRBD1 (6 bases). The CDR3 extends over 17 amino acids. V was clipped by 0 bases and J by 8 bases, with 20 bases between them. Germline V gene sequence: CDR1 ENHRY, CDR2 SYGVKD. Written as DNA, the CDR3 is TGTGCCATCAGTGAGTCGATAGGGGGATCGGGATTTTATGAGCAGTTCTTC. As protein: CAISESIGGSGFYEQFF.

This chain connects TRBV15 to TRBJ2-1; 9 bases line up with TRBD2. In germline, CDR1 is LNHNV, CDR2 YYDKDF (reference sequence). The CDR3 extends over 17 amino acids. The V segment lost 2 bases and the J segment 2 bases; nucleotides outside the gene matches: 7. This CDR3 reads CATSRRPGLATYNEQFF. As DNA, the CDR3 is TGTGCCACCAGCAGACGGCCGGGACTAGCCACCTACAATGAGCAGTTCTTC.